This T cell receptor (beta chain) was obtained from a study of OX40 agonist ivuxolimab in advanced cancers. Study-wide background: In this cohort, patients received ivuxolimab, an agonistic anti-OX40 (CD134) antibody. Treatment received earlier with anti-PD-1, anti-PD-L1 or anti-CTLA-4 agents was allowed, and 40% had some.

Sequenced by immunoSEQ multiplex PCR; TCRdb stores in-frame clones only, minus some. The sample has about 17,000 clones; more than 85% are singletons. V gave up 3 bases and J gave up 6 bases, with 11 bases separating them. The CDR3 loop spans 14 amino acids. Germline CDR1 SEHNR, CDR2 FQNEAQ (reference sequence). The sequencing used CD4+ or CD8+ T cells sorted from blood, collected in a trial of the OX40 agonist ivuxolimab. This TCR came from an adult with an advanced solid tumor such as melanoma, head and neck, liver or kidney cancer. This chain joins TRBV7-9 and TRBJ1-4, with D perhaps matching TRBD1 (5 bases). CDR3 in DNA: TGTGCCAGCAGCTTGGGACGGGGACATGAAAAACTGTTTTTT. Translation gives CASSLGRGHEKLFF.